The 12 T cell receptor beta chains given below trace back to one sample, sequenced in a study of shared clonotypes between healthy human individuals. This table comes from immunoSEQ multiplex PCR, and its TCRdb copy is limited to in-frame clones, with some not included. This sample yields approximately 480,000 clones, of which around 79% are seen a single time; approximately 12% belongs to the top ten. The specimen sequenced was PBMCs. The receptors shown here come from a woman in her forties in good health. Some clones in this sample may be carry-over from other donors' samples.

The V and J genes are TRBV15 and TRBJ2-5, with a possible D match to TRBD1 (5 bases). Germline CDR1 is LNHNV and CDR2 is YYDKDF (reference sequence). The germline V and J ends were trimmed by 1 base and 0 bases, with 9 bases remaining between them. The CDR3 runs to 15 residues. CDR3 protein: CATSRVKGNQETQYF. The DNA of the CDR3 is TGTGCCACCAGCAGAGTCAAGGGGAACCAAGAGACCCAGTACTTC.

This sequence joins TRBV4-1 and TRBJ2-7; the match to TRBD2 covers 8 bases. This CDR3 has 15 residues. V trimming: 0 bases; J trimming: 4 bases; junction bases outside the gene matches: 5. Germline V gives CDR1 MGHRA, CDR2 YSYEKL. CDR3 bases: TGCGCCAGCAGCCAAGAGCGGGAGGTAGAGTACGAGCAGTACTTC. It specifies CASSQEREVEYEQYF.

This CDR3 is CASSFYGLHEAFF. CDR3 nucleotide sequence: TGTGCCAGCAGTTTTTATGGGTTGCACGAAGCTTTCTTT. The chain is built from TRBV27 and TRBJ1-1; D uncertain. The length of the CDR3 is 13 residues. CDR1 MNHEY and CDR2 SMNVEV come from the germline V gene (reference sequence). V was trimmed by 3 bases and J by 8 bases, leaving 13 bases between them.

CDR3 residues: CASSIRGDAGYTF. The DNA of the CDR3 is TGTGCCAGTAGTATAAGGGGTGACGCGGGCTACACCTTC. The chain uses TRBV19 and TRBJ1-2, with D possibly TRBD1 on 5 matching bases. The CDR3 runs to 13 residues. V lost 2 bases, J lost 8 bases, and 12 bases lay in between. Germline V gene lookup returns CDR1 LNHDA and CDR2 SQIVND (reference sequence).

This sequence joins TRBV4-1 and TRBJ2-1, with TRBD2 matching 16 bases. Looked up from germline, CDR1 is MGHRA and CDR2 is YSYEKL. The CDR3 covers 18 residues. The ends lost 4 bases at V and 1 base at J; junction bases unmatched: 4. The CDR3 DNA follows: TGCGCCAGCAGCCGGGGACTAGCGGGAGGGCGATCCTACAATGAGCAGTTCTTC. Residues: CASSRGLAGGRSYNEQFF.

The chain recombines TRBV2 with TRBJ2-5; the match to TRBD2 covers 14 bases. The CDR3 contains 15 residues. From germline, CDR1 is SNHLY and CDR2 FYNNEI. V lost 7 bases and J lost 3; bases outside the gene matches: 4. CDR3 nucleotides: TGTGCCAGCACCTTGACTAGCGGGAGGGAAGAGACCCAGTACTTC. It encodes CASTLTSGREETQYF.

This clone was detected only once. The CDR3 bases are TGTGCCAGCAGCTTAGAGCGATTATTGGGCAATGAGCAGTTCTTC. This codes for CASSLERLLGNEQFF. The chain employs TRBV7-9 and TRBJ2-1; D ambiguous. Trimming removed 1 base at V and 6 bases at J, with 13 bases between. The CDR3 totals 15 residues. The germline V gene has CDR1 SEHNR and CDR2 FQNEAQ (reference sequence). Full variable domain (outside the CDR3, taken from reference TRBV7-9 and TRBJ2-1): DTGVSQNPRHKITKRGQNVTFRCDPISEHNRLYWYRQTLGQGPEFLTYFQNEAQLEKSRLLSDRFSAERPKGSFSTLEIQRTEQGDSAMYLCASSLERLLGNEQFFGPGTRLTVL.

DNA for the CDR3: TGTGCCAGCAGCTTGGCGGGCATAGGGTACAATGAGCAGTTCTTC. Protein product: CASSLAGIGYNEQFF. The chain joins TRBV7-9 to TRBJ2-1, with D possibly being TRBD2 (5 bases). CDR1 and CDR2 from the germline V gene are SEHNR and FQNEAQ (reference sequence). Trimming took 3 bases from V and 4 from J, leaving 13 bases between them. This CDR3 comprises 15 residues.

V is TRBV2 and J is TRBJ1-4; D unclear. In germline, CDR1 is SNHLY, CDR2 FYNNEI. The germline V and J ends were trimmed by 5 bases and 7 bases, with 14 bases remaining between them. The CDR3 is made up of 14 amino acids. This CDR3 reads CASSLTYMGEKLFF. CDR3 bases: TGTGCCAGCAGTTTAACCTACATGGGTGAAAAACTGTTTTTT.

This chain uses TRBV5-6 with TRBJ2-1, with 8 bases lining up with TRBD2. The CDR3 covers 16 residues. Germline V CDR1 and CDR2: SGHDT, YYEEEE. After removal of 6 bases from V and 4 bases from J, the junction contained 12 bases not matched to a gene. The CDR3 bases are TGTGCCAGCACCAGGGATCGCGGGAGGTTTTACAATGAGCAGTTCTTC. The encoded protein is CASTRDRGRFYNEQFF.

This chain links TRBV28 with TRBJ2-5; 7 bases are shared with TRBD2. The ends lost 2 bases at V and 4 bases at J; junction bases unmatched: 16. Germline assignment: CDR1 MDHEN and CDR2 SYDVKM. The length of the CDR3 is 18 residues. CDR3 loop: CASSLRRGSRRLAETQYF. DNA of the CDR3: TGTGCCAGCAGTTTAAGACGCGGGAGCAGGCGGTTAGCAGAGACCCAGTACTTC.

The chain has TRBV30 and TRBJ2-7, with D perhaps given as TRBD1 or TRBD2 (5 bases each). CDR1 is GTSNPN, CDR2 SVGIG, per germline (reference sequence). The CDR3 runs to 14 residues. Trimming shortened V by 7 bases and J by 3 bases, and 19 bases separated the two germline ends. CDR3 DNA sequence: TGTGCCTTGGTACCGGGACCCCCCATCTACGAGCAGTACTTC. Translating it yields CALVPGPPIYEQYF.